What follows are 23 T cell receptor beta chains derived from one specimen sequenced in a study of control samples from healthy donors and cancer patients. TCRdb's table, derived via immunoSEQ multiplex PCR, lists solely in-frame clones and lacks some. The data hold under 85,000 clones, with roughly 92% observed a single time. Sample: blood. These receptors were taken from a woman aged 40-49 years in good health.

As DNA, the CDR3 is TGTGCCAGCAGTTCTCCGGACAGTTATGGCTACACCTTC. It encodes CASSSPDSYGYTF. The chain combines TRBV6-6 with TRBJ1-2; the D gene is possibly TRBD1 (6 bases). CDR1 and CDR2 from the germline V gene are MNHNY and SVGAGI (reference sequence). The length of the CDR3 is 13 residues. V lost 4 bases to trimming and J lost 5 bases, with 11 bases between them.

The rearrangement uses TRBV11-2 and TRBJ1-1, with a weak D call TRBD1 (6 bases). V lost 9 bases, J lost 1 base, and 9 bases lay in between. Germline V gives CDR1 SGHAT, CDR2 FQNNGV. The CDR3 runs 12 residues. DNA of the CDR3: TGTGCCAGTCCGACAGGGAACACTGAAGCTTTCTTT. Translated: CASPTGNTEAFF. The variable domain in full, with the rest retrieved from reference TRBV11-2 and TRBJ1-1, is EAGVAQSPRYKIIEKRQSVAFWCNPISGHATLYWYQQILGQGPKLLIQFQNNGVVDDSQLPKDRFSAERLKGVDSTLKIQPAKLEDSAVYLCASPTGNTEAFFGQGTRLTVV.

The chain combines TRBV10-3 with TRBJ2-1; D is undetermined. This CDR3 contains 13 residues. The V gene lost 0 bases and the J gene lost 4 bases, with 4 bases spanning the gap. The germline V gene encodes CDR1 ENHRY and CDR2 SYGVKD. The CDR3, as DNA: TGTGCCATCAGTGAGTCCTCTTACAATGAGCAGTTCTTC. Its translation: CAISESSYNEQFF.

CDR3 residues: CASTEGPGQGGVYEQYF. The CDR3 DNA sequence: TGTGCCAGCACCGAGGGACCGGGACAGGGAGGTGTATACGAGCAGTACTTC. The V and J genes are TRBV19 and TRBJ2-7; 9 bases are shared with TRBD1. CDR3 length equals 17 residues. CDR1 LNHDA and CDR2 SQIVND come from the germline V gene (reference sequence). Unmatched junction bases numbered 19, after V lost 9 bases and J lost 4 bases. The whole variable domain, remainder taken from reference TRBV19 and TRBJ2-7, is DGGITQSPKYLFRKEGQNVTLSCEQNLNHDAMYWYRQDPGQGLRLIYYSQIVNDFQKGDIAEGYSVSREKKESFPLTVTSAQKNPTAFYLCASTEGPGQGGVYEQYFGPGTRLTVT.

V usage is TRBV9 and J usage is TRBJ2-2; a weak D match, TRBD2 (6 bases). The ends were cut back, 1 base at V and 6 bases at J, with 7 bases in the middle. The germline V gene encodes CDR1 SGDLS and CDR2 YYNGEE. This CDR3 is 13 amino acids long. The CDR3 spells CASSVWGAGELFF. The CDR3 nucleotides read TGTGCCAGCAGCGTATGGGGGGCCGGGGAGCTGTTTTTT.

The rearrangement links TRBV6-4 to TRBJ2-7; 8 bases are a match to TRBD1. The V gene's germline CDR1 is MRHNA and CDR2 SNTAGT. The CDR3 runs 14 residues. Trimming took 6 bases from V and 6 from J; bases not matched to a gene: 10. The CDR3 reads CASRNTGTGGEQYF. The CDR3 DNA follows: TGTGCCAGCAGAAACACCGGGACAGGTGGCGAGCAGTACTTC.

This clone has a single count. The chain links TRBV12-3 or TRBV12-4 to TRBJ1-5; D call uncertain. The length of the CDR3 is 13 residues. V was pared by 3 bases and J by 9 bases, with 12 bases between. CDR3 loop: CASSFEVMGPQHF. CDR3 DNA: TGTGCCAGCAGTTTCGAAGTCATGGGGCCCCAGCATTTT.

The table lists this clone with a count of one. This rearrangement joins TRBV4-1 to TRBJ1-2, with D unclear. Germline V gives CDR1 MGHRA, CDR2 YSYEKL. The CDR3 is 16 amino acids. Trimming removed 0 bases from V and 0 bases from J, with 11 bases in between. CDR3 residues: CASSQDRRGPNYGYTF. The CDR3 DNA is TGCGCCAGCAGCCAAGATAGAAGAGGGCCTAACTATGGCTACACCTTC.

The chain is built from TRBV4-3 and TRBJ1-1; no definite D call. Germline-derived CDR1 and CDR2 are LGHNA and YSLEER. Deletions cut 4 bases from V and 2 bases from J, with 11 bases between. The CDR3 runs to 14 residues. CDR3 protein: CASSPSLINTEAFF. CDR3 DNA: TGCGCCAGCAGCCCCTCCCTCATAAACACTGAAGCTTTCTTT.

V and J are TRBV6-5 and TRBJ1-1; D is uncertain. This CDR3 comprises 15 residues. Trimming pared 3 bases from V and 1 base from J, leaving 12 bases between. Germline V lookup: CDR1 MNHEY, CDR2 SVGAGI. In nucleotides, the CDR3 is TGTGCCAGCAGTTATGACTCGGGTTCGAACACTGAAGCTTTCTTT. It codes for CASSYDSGSNTEAFF.

Worth noting for this clone: An end of the junction does not agree with germline; a read error may underlie this. This chain links TRBV7-9 with TRBJ1-2, with TRBD1 matching over 7 bases. The CDR3 has 12 amino acids. Per the germline V gene, CDR1 is SEHNR and CDR2 is FQNEAQ (reference sequence). The CDR3 region is CASSLEDRPLFF. The CDR3 DNA sequence: TGTGCCAGCAGCTTAGAGGACAGGCCCTTATTCTTC.

The rearrangement links TRBV3-1 (or the pseudogene TRBV3-2) to TRBJ2-5; the D is unclear. The germline V gene encodes CDR1 LGHDT and CDR2 YNNKEL (reference sequence). Trimming stripped 5 bases from V and 0 bases from J, with 7 bases between. The CDR3 consists of 13 residues. The CDR3 sequence is CASSFGNQETQYF. DNA for the CDR3: TGTGCCAGCAGCTTCGGTAACCAAGAGACCCAGTACTTC.

V gene TRBV27 combines with J gene TRBJ2-5; 7 nucleotides align to TRBD2. Trimming took 6 bases from V and 4 from J; bases not matched to a gene: 20. Germline values: CDR1 MNHEY, CDR2 SMNVEV (reference sequence). This CDR3 has 18 amino acids. The CDR3 loop reads CASSRLPGVLAPGETQYF. CDR3 sequence (DNA): TGTGCCAGCAGCCGCCTACCTGGAGTACTAGCGCCTGGAGAGACCCAGTACTTC.

The chain is built from TRBV5-1 and TRBJ2-1, with 9 bases aligning to TRBD2. The germline V gene has CDR1 SGHRS and CDR2 YFSETQ. This CDR3 region has 19 residues. V lost 4 bases and J lost 7; bases outside the gene matches: 21. CDR3 amino acids: CASSLRRIGVAGEGNEQFF. CDR3 nucleotide sequence: TGCGCCAGCAGCCTAAGGCGGATAGGAGTAGCGGGAGAGGGTAATGAGCAGTTCTTC.

This chain links TRBV21-1 with TRBJ2-2; whether TRBD1, the table's D call, matches the DNA was not checked. TRBV21-1 is listed as a pseudogene. The CDR3 totals 16 residues. CDR3 DNA: TGTGCCAGATGGTTTGAGAGTCCAGGGGGGACCGGGGAGCTGTTTTTT. Amino acids: CARWFESPGGTGELFF.

The rearrangement links TRBV11-3 to TRBJ2-3; 10 positions match TRBD2. In germline, CDR1 is SGHNT, CDR2 YENEEA. J lost 1 base, V lost 5 bases, and 3 bases had no gene match. The CDR3 consists of 15 residues. CDR3 DNA sequence: TGTGCCAGCAGCCCCGGGACTAGCGGCACAGATACGCAGTATTTT. Translated, it gives CASSPGTSGTDTQYF.

This sequence joins TRBV4-2 and TRBJ2-7, with D hard to call. Trimming took off 4 bases at V and 3 bases at J, with 19 bases between the two ends. This CDR3 has 16 amino acids. CDR1 is LGHNA, CDR2 YNFKEQ, per germline. The CDR3 region is CASSLEAQPPYYEQYF. In DNA form, the CDR3 reads TGTGCCAGCAGCCTAGAGGCGCAGCCTCCATACTACGAGCAGTACTTC.

This chain uses TRBV11-2 with TRBJ1-1, with a tentative D call TRBD1 (5 bases). The CDR3 covers 16 residues. The germline V and J ends were trimmed by 5 bases and 7 bases, with 23 bases remaining between them. CDR1 and CDR2 from the germline V gene are SGHAT and FQNNGV. CDR3 bases: TGTGCCAGCAGCCTGGGACCGAACCCTGGGGTGGGTGAAGCTTTCTTT. It codes for CASSLGPNPGVGEAFF.

This chain joins TRBV11-3 and TRBJ2-2; D is ambiguous. This CDR3 region has 14 residues. Germline CDR1 and CDR2: SGHNT and YENEEA. Trimming shortened V by 0 bases and J by 7 bases, and 9 bases separated the two germline ends. The CDR3: CASSLDGRRGELFF. The CDR3 region has the DNA TGTGCCAGCAGCTTAGATGGGCGGCGCGGGGAGCTGTTTTTT.

The V call is TRBV7-8, the J call TRBJ2-5; D remains unclear. Per germline, CDR1 SGHVS and CDR2 FQNEAQ. This CDR3 spans 12 amino acids. Trimming removed 0 bases at V and 1 base at J, with 0 bases between. CDR3 sequence: CASSLAQETQYF. The CDR3 bases are TGTGCCAGCAGCTTAGCCCAAGAGACCCAGTACTTC.

The V and J genes are TRBV7-9 and TRBJ1-1; D not resolved. The ends were cut back, 2 bases at V and 6 bases at J, with 7 bases in the middle. Germline V gives CDR1 SEHNR, CDR2 FQNEAQ (reference sequence). CDR3 length: 12 residues. As DNA, the CDR3 is TGTGCCAGCAGCTTATCTCCCCCTGAAGCTTTCTTT. This gives the protein CASSLSPPEAFF.

The genes are TRBV7-2 and TRBJ2-7; 7 bases map to TRBD2. The CDR3 length is 15 residues. Trimming took 5 bases from V and 0 from J; bases not matched to a gene: 7. Per germline, CDR1 SGHTA and CDR2 FQGNSA. CDR3 in DNA: TGTGCCAGCAGCACCCAAGCGGGAAACTCCTACGAGCAGTACTTC. Amino acids: CASSTQAGNSYEQYF.

This clone was counted once. The chain links TRBV6-4 to TRBJ2-6; D remains unclear. Germline values: CDR1 MRHNA, CDR2 SNTAGT. This CDR3 region has 14 residues. V was trimmed by 1 base and J by 0 bases, leaving 1 base between them. The CDR3 bases are TGTGCCAGCAGTGACTACTCTGGGGCCAACGTCCTGACTTTC. The encoded protein is CASSDYSGANVLTF.